The rows below give T cell receptor beta chains drawn from one sample of a study of blood T cell repertoires in COVID-19. Profiled with immunoSEQ multiplex PCR; TCRdb holds only in-frame clones, not every one. The table lists roughly 170,000 clones, around 90% of them singletons. Sample: peripheral blood. These receptors came from a man in his 60s with acute or convalescent COVID-19. The CDR3 runs from the conserved cysteine through the conserved F or W. The D gene is left open where the match is weak. The size field is filled for only some rows; it gives once, few, many or a size class.

j_gene: TRBJ1-1
d_gene: -
v_gene: TRBV5-1
abundance: few
CDR3aa: CASREVNTEAFF
CDR3nt: TGCGCCAGCCGTGAGGTGAACACTGAAGCTTTCTTT

j_gene: TRBJ1-3
d_gene: -
v_gene: TRBV18
abundance: -
CDR3aa: CASSPSTGILSGNTIYF
CDR3nt: TGTGCCAGCTCACCGAGTACAGGCATTCTCTCTGGAAACACCATATATTTT

j_gene: TRBJ2-5
d_gene: TRBD2
v_gene: TRBV5-6
abundance: once
CDR3aa: CASSLAAGAETQYF
CDR3nt: TGTGCCAGCAGCTTAGCAGCGGGAGCGGAGACCCAGTACTTC

j_gene: TRBJ2-3
d_gene: TRBD1
v_gene: TRBV29-1
abundance: -
CDR3aa: CSVEEPDRGVTDTQYF
CDR3nt: TGCAGCGTTGAAGAGCCGGACAGGGGGGTAACAGATACGCAGTATTTT

j_gene: TRBJ2-7
d_gene: -
v_gene: TRBV9
abundance: -
CDR3aa: CASGGTYEQYF
CDR3nt: TGTGCCAGCGGGGGGACCTACGAGCAGTACTTC

j_gene: TRBJ1-1
d_gene: -
v_gene: TRBV12-3/TRBV12-4
abundance: -
CDR3aa: CASSLRVPTEAFF
CDR3nt: TGTGCCAGCAGTTTGAGAGTCCCCACTGAAGCTTTCTTT

j_gene: TRBJ1-4
d_gene: -
v_gene: TRBV28
abundance: -
CDR3aa: CASSFPDPTTNEKLFF
CDR3nt: TGTGCCAGCAGTTTCCCCGATCCTACAACTAATGAAAAACTGTTTTTT

j_gene: TRBJ2-3
d_gene: TRBD2
v_gene: TRBV3-1/TRBV3-2
abundance: once
CDR3aa: CASSELAGFTDTQYF
CDR3nt: TGTGCCAGCAGCGAACTAGCGGGATTCACAGATACGCAGTATTTT

j_gene: TRBJ1-1
d_gene: -
v_gene: TRBV19
abundance: -
CDR3aa: CASATGEGNTEAFF
CDR3nt: TGTGCCAGCGCGACGGGGGAGGGGAACACTGAAGCTTTCTTT

j_gene: TRBJ2-1
d_gene: TRBD1
v_gene: TRBV2
abundance: -
CDR3aa: CASSGGTGRDEQFF
CDR3nt: TGTGCCAGCAGTGGAGGGACAGGGCGGGATGAGCAGTTCTTC

j_gene: TRBJ2-1
d_gene: -
v_gene: TRBV7-8
abundance: -
CDR3aa: CASSLIPPNEQFF
CDR3nt: TGTGCCAGCAGCTTAATCCCCCCGAATGAGCAGTTCTTC

j_gene: TRBJ1-6
d_gene: -
v_gene: TRBV18
abundance: -
CDR3aa: CASSPPTVDWGSPLHF
CDR3nt: TGTGCCAGCTCACCGCCGACGGTGGACTGGGGTTCACCCCTCCACTTT

j_gene: TRBJ1-2
d_gene: -
v_gene: TRBV9
abundance: -
CDR3aa: CASSVTTGTYGYTF
CDR3nt: TGTGCCAGCAGCGTTACTACAGGGACCTATGGCTACACCTTC

j_gene: TRBJ2-5
d_gene: TRBD2
v_gene: TRBV7-3
abundance: -
CDR3aa: CASSLRAGGETQYF
CDR3nt: TGTGCCAGCAGCTTAAGAGCGGGAGGGGAGACCCAGTACTTC

j_gene: TRBJ1-1
d_gene: -
v_gene: TRBV19
abundance: -
CDR3aa: CASRKSGRDTEAFF
CDR3nt: TGTGCCAGTAGGAAAAGTGGGAGGGACACTGAAGCTTTCTTT

j_gene: TRBJ1-5
d_gene: -
v_gene: TRBV3-1/TRBV3-2
abundance: -
CDR3aa: CASNSGDQPQHF
CDR3nt: TGTGCCAGCAACTCAGGCGATCAGCCCCAGCATTTT

j_gene: TRBJ1-1
d_gene: -
v_gene: TRBV7-9
abundance: -
CDR3aa: CASSPETVNTEAFF
CDR3nt: TGTGCCAGCAGCCCGGAGACAGTGAACACTGAAGCTTTCTTT

j_gene: TRBJ2-7
d_gene: TRBD1
v_gene: TRBV15
abundance: -
CDR3aa: CATSRPGQGGREQYF
CDR3nt: TGTGCCACCAGCAGACCGGGACAGGGTGGACGCGAGCAGTACTTC

j_gene: TRBJ1-2
d_gene: -
v_gene: TRBV27
abundance: -
CDR3aa: CASSPAQTAFLNYGYTF
CDR3nt: TGTGCCAGCAGTCCCGCTCAGACAGCGTTTCTTAACTATGGCTACACCTTC

j_gene: TRBJ2-3
d_gene: TRBD2
v_gene: TRBV24-1
abundance: -
CDR3aa: CATSDPGLARSTDTQYF
CDR3nt: TGTGCCACCAGTGACCCTGGACTAGCACGTAGCACAGATACGCAGTATTTT

j_gene: TRBJ1-2
d_gene: -
v_gene: TRBV5-5
abundance: -
CDR3aa: CASSPGGVDGYTF
CDR3nt: TGTGCCAGCAGCCCCGGAGGGGTGGATGGCTACACCTTC

j_gene: TRBJ2-3
d_gene: -
v_gene: TRBV6-1
abundance: few
CDR3aa: CASSEVGGTQYF
CDR3nt: TGTGCCAGCAGTGAAGTGGGGGGTACGCAGTATTTT

j_gene: TRBJ2-5
d_gene: -
v_gene: TRBV24-1
abundance: -
CDR3aa: CATSIRVGVQETQYF
CDR3nt: TGTGCCACCAGTATTCGGGTCGGGGTCCAAGAGACCCAGTACTTC

j_gene: TRBJ1-1
d_gene: -
v_gene: TRBV12-3/TRBV12-4
abundance: once
CDR3aa: CASTGQRNTEAFF
CDR3nt: TGTGCCAGCACCGGACAGAGGAACACTGAAGCTTTCTTT

j_gene: TRBJ2-7
d_gene: -
v_gene: TRBV21-1
abundance: -
CDR3aa: CASSNWTGNPTYEQYF
CDR3nt: TGTGCCAGCAGCAATTGGACAGGAAATCCCACCTACGAGCAGTACTTC

j_gene: TRBJ2-7
d_gene: TRBD1
v_gene: TRBV7-3
abundance: -
CDR3aa: CASSDWDRGLSYEQYF
CDR3nt: TGTGCCAGCAGCGATTGGGACAGGGGCCTTTCCTACGAGCAGTACTTC

j_gene: TRBJ2-5
d_gene: -
v_gene: TRBV27
abundance: -
CDR3aa: CASRWGVRETQYF
CDR3nt: TGTGCCAGCCGATGGGGGGTGCGAGAGACCCAGTACTTC

j_gene: TRBJ1-1
d_gene: -
v_gene: TRBV5-1
abundance: -
CDR3aa: CASSLMSGGSGTEAFF
CDR3nt: TGCGCCAGCAGCTTGATGAGCGGGGGATCTGGCACTGAAGCTTTCTTT

j_gene: TRBJ2-5
d_gene: TRBD1
v_gene: TRBV6-1
abundance: -
CDR3aa: CASSEHRTGGGETQYF
CDR3nt: TGTGCCAGCAGTGAACACCGGACAGGGGGAGGAGAGACCCAGTACTTC

j_gene: TRBJ1-5
d_gene: TRBD1
v_gene: TRBV5-6
abundance: -
CDR3aa: CASSRDRGHNQPQHF
CDR3nt: TGTGCCAGCAGCCGGGACAGGGGGCATAATCAGCCCCAGCATTTT

j_gene: TRBJ1-2
d_gene: TRBD1
v_gene: TRBV19
abundance: -
CDR3aa: CASSIAGTGYGYTF
CDR3nt: TGTGCCAGTAGTATCGCCGGGACAGGTTACGGCTACACCTTC

j_gene: TRBJ2-1
d_gene: TRBD2
v_gene: TRBV30
abundance: -
CDR3aa: CAWSPGGVDNEQFF
CDR3nt: TGTGCCTGGAGCCCGGGGGGTGTCGACAATGAGCAGTTCTTC

j_gene: TRBJ1-6
d_gene: -
v_gene: TRBV7-3
abundance: -
CDR3aa: CASSLTGVESPLHF
CDR3nt: TGTGCCAGCAGCTTAACAGGGGTTGAGTCACCCCTCCACTTT

j_gene: TRBJ1-6
d_gene: TRBD1
v_gene: TRBV7-6
abundance: -
CDR3aa: CASSRYSGTGDSPLHF
CDR3nt: TGTGCCAGCAGCCGCTACTCCGGGACAGGGGATTCACCCCTCCACTTT

j_gene: TRBJ2-1
d_gene: -
v_gene: TRBV20-1
abundance: -
CDR3aa: CSVGQSDEQFF
CDR3nt: TGCAGTGTTGGACAGTCCGATGAGCAGTTCTTC

j_gene: TRBJ1-5
d_gene: TRBD1
v_gene: TRBV19
abundance: -
CDR3aa: CASSIRRPEQGDQPQHF
CDR3nt: TGTGCCAGTAGTATACGTAGGCCAGAACAGGGGGATCAGCCCCAGCATTTT

j_gene: TRBJ1-2
d_gene: -
v_gene: TRBV5-1
abundance: few
CDR3aa: CASSLADSLYGYTF
CDR3nt: TGCGCCAGCAGCTTGGCAGACAGTCTCTATGGCTACACCTTC

j_gene: TRBJ1-1
d_gene: -
v_gene: TRBV6-4
abundance: once
CDR3aa: CASSDSTGGGTEAFF
CDR3nt: TGTGCCAGCAGTGACTCTACGGGGGGGGGTACTGAAGCTTTCTTT